This T cell receptor (beta chain) was recorded in a study of neoadjuvant nivolumab and ipilimumab in lung cancer (dated by TCRdb to the early 2020s). General notes on the study: In the NEOSTAR trial, nivolumab was administered intravenously at 3 mg/kg on days 1, 15 and 29, and the combination arm also received ipilimumab 1 mg/kg on day 1 only. The primary trial endpoint was the major pathologic response (MPR) rate in the intention-to-treat population in each study arm. In the trial, approximately 42 patients with operable NSCLC were treated, of whom around 23 were randomized to nivolumab monotherapy and about 21 to nivolumab plus ipilimumab. TCR repertoires were compared between pretherapy (baseline) peripheral blood and tumors resected at surgery after neoadjuvant immune checkpoint blockade. Matched pretherapy and resected tumor pairs were analyzed from seven patients, of whom four had been treated with nivolumab and three with nivolumab plus ipilimumab.

In light of the paper, this sample's time point label describes: at surgical resection after neoadjuvant nivolumab +/- ipilimumab. Samples came from the phase 2 randomized NEOSTAR trial, which tested neoadjuvant nivolumab or nivolumab plus ipilimumab followed by surgery in operable NSCLC. General conclusions and limits of the study: Greater TCR richness and clonality were observed in resected tumors than in tumor-adjacent uninvolved lung, and increases were observed in more dual-therapy-treated tumors. From pretherapy to surgery, tumor T-cell richness and clonality increased in three of three dual-therapy tumors but in only two of four nivolumab-treated tumors. Pretherapy blood TCR richness correlated positively with richness in tumors resected after neoadjuvant therapy (Spearman R of about 0.82). A small number of samples underwent TCR sequencing. No significant correlation was found between TCR clonality and pathologic tumor regression, and only a single major-pathologic-response sample was available for the analysis of TCR clonality versus pathologic tumor regression.

The CDR3, from cysteine to phenylalanine, totals 16 residues. Only CDR3 DNA is held: 48 bases, read in frame from base 1. CDR1 and CDR2 are drawn from the germline V gene (reference sequence): MNHEY, SMNVEV. The germline ends are 16 bases apart after V is trimmed by 5 bases and J by 5 bases. Concerning this clone itself: The clone's antigen remains unknown. Per-base qualities were not stored, and no clone one base away is much larger.

The library was made by the immunoSEQ multiplex PCR assay. The authors' analysis ran thus. Richness and clonality were used to summarize the repertoires, and clones that significantly expanded or contracted between pre- and post-therapy samples were identified. TCRdb mirrors the immuneACCESS table, restricted to in-frame sequences. Some clones are absent from its copies; in checked studies, under half trace to an unresolved V gene, and the reason for the others is unknown. V and J calls and clone size are copied from that table; D and trimming were computed from the DNA. The sample includes some 25,000 clones, with around 76% observed a single time. Of the sample, roughly 18% is held by the ten largest clones.

The clonotype comes from an adult with non-small cell lung cancer. The input for sequencing was tumor tissue, taken after neoadjuvant nivolumab, alone or with ipilimumab, at or shortly before surgery. Recombination joined TRBV27 with TRBJ1-6; TRBD1 is a weak D gene call, 5 bases matching. The nucleotide sequence is TGTGCCAGCAGTCTCCGGGACGGGAGAGATAATTCACCCCTCCACTTT. This encodes CASSLRDGRDNSPLHF.